The next 25 T cell receptor beta chains were all read from a single sample in a study of CD4 T cell repertoires in COVID-19 (dated by TCRdb to the early 2020s). The intended sense of this specimen's time point label: sample from a COVID-19-recovered individual after infection. Library preparation was by the immunoSEQ multiplex PCR assay. TCRdb mirrors the immuneACCESS table, restricted to in-frame sequences. Some clones are absent from its copies; in checked studies, under half trace to an unresolved V gene, and the reason for the others is unknown. The sample table shows about 75,000 clones, and about 83% are seen once. Together, the top ten hold roughly 0.58% of the sample. The starting material was CD4+ T cells from peripheral blood, obtained after recovery from COVID-19. Every receptor here comes from a human donor who had COVID-19.

The chain is built from TRBV6-1 and TRBJ1-5; D ambiguous. The V end lost 3 bases, the J end lost 5 bases, and 17 bases lay between the germline ends. The germline CDR1 and CDR2 sequences are MNHNS and SASEGT. The CDR3 is 16 residues long. In DNA form, the CDR3 reads TGTGCCAGCAGTGACACGCAGAGTTTCAATTATCAGCCCCAGCATTTT. This gives the protein CASSDTQSFNYQPQHF.

This rearrangement joins TRBV3-1 (or the pseudogene TRBV3-2) to TRBJ1-3, with unresolved D. The CDR3 has 14 residues. Trimming took off 8 bases at V and 0 bases at J, with 11 bases between the two ends. The germline gives CDR1 LGHDT, CDR2 YNNKEL (reference sequence). The CDR3 here is CASGYSSSGNTIYF. The DNA of the CDR3 is TGTGCCAGCGGTTACAGTTCCTCTGGAAACACCATATATTTT.

This clone was detected once. The J gene is TRBJ2-7, the V gene TRBV10-3; 8 nucleotides agree with TRBD1. This CDR3 has 14 amino acids. V was pared by 5 bases and J by 2 bases, with 5 bases of the junction left unmatched. Germline lookup yields CDR1 ENHRY and CDR2 SYGVKD. CDR3 bases: TGTGCCATCAGTCCCCCGACAGGGGCCTACGAGCAGTACTTC. Protein: CAISPPTGAYEQYF.

The chain joins TRBV10-3 to TRBJ2-1, with 13 bases aligning to TRBD2. The V gene end was trimmed by 6 bases and the J gene end by 7 bases; junction bases not matched to a gene: 6. The germline V gene has CDR1 ENHRY and CDR2 SYGVKD. This CDR3 has 15 amino acids. CDR3: CAISAGLAGANEQFF. In DNA, the CDR3 is TGTGCCATCAGCGCAGGACTAGCGGGAGCGAATGAGCAGTTCTTC.

The chain uses TRBV11-3 and TRBJ2-5; D perhaps matches TRBD2 (6 bases). The CDR3 consists of 15 residues. Germline V gene data show CDR1 as SGHNT and CDR2 as YENEEA. V lost 5 bases and J 4 bases, leaving 17 bases between the germline ends. The CDR3 loop reads CASSRRELGGETQYF. Here the CDR3 DNA reads TGTGCCAGCAGCCGAAGAGAATTGGGGGGAGAGACCCAGTACTTC. Together with reference TRBV11-3 and TRBJ2-5, the CDR3 gives the full variable domain: EAGVVQSPRYKIIEKKQPVAFWCNPISGHNTLYWYLQNLGQGPELLIRYENEEAVDDSQLPKDRFSAERLKGVDSTLKIQPAELGDSAVYLCASSRRELGGETQYFGPGTRLLVL.

The rearrangement joins TRBV29-1 to TRBJ2-7; D is perhaps TRBD2 (5 bases). Trimming removed 7 bases from V and 5 bases from J, with 15 bases in between. The CDR3 extends over 12 amino acids. Germline lookup yields CDR1 SQVTM and CDR2 ANQGSEA. CDR3: CSARRAGDEQYF. The CDR3 DNA is TGCAGCGCCCGACGGGCCGGGGACGAGCAGTACTTC.

This clone turned up a few times. The chain has TRBV10-1 and TRBJ2-7; possible D gene TRBD1, 5 bases. Trimming shortened V by 0 bases and J by 4 bases, and 7 bases separated the two germline ends. Germline CDR1 WNHNN, CDR2 SYGVQD (reference sequence). The length of the CDR3 is 13 residues. As DNA, the CDR3 is TGCGCCAGCAGTGAGTCGGGGCGATACGAGCAGTACTTC. It encodes CASSESGRYEQYF.

V and J are TRBV28 and TRBJ2-7; TRBD2 might be the D (6 bases). The V gene's germline CDR1 is MDHEN and CDR2 SYDVKM. With 10 bases removed from V and 1 base from J, the gap between germline ends came to 20 bases. The CDR3 has 15 amino acids. Here the CDR3 reads CATTVAWDSSYEQYF. The CDR3 DNA is TGTGCCACCACCGTGGCTTGGGACTCGTCCTACGAGCAGTACTTC.

This clone was seen a single time. The chain is built from TRBV11-3 and TRBJ2-6; no definite D call. The CDR3 spans 16 residues. The germline V gene encodes CDR1 SGHNT and CDR2 YENEEA. V lost 2 bases and J lost 2, with 10 bases in between. The DNA for the CDR3 is TGTGCCAGCAGCTTACCCCTACTCCCTGGGGCCAACGTCCTGACTTTC. It is translated as CASSLPLLPGANVLTF. Using reference TRBV11-3 and TRBJ2-6 for the parts outside the CDR3, the full variable domain is EAGVVQSPRYKIIEKKQPVAFWCNPISGHNTLYWYLQNLGQGPELLIRYENEEAVDDSQLPKDRFSAERLKGVDSTLKIQPAELGDSAVYLCASSLPLLPGANVLTFGAGSRLTVL.

This clone occurred once. The gene calls are TRBV7-2 and TRBJ2-7; 13 bases line up with TRBD2. The CDR3 has 18 amino acids. CDR1 and CDR2 (germline): SGHTA, FQGNSA. Trimming at V came to 5 bases and at J to 2 bases, leaving 12 bases not matched to a gene. The CDR3 loop is CASSTGLAGVRATYEQYF. The CDR3 DNA follows: TGTGCCAGCAGCACAGGACTAGCGGGAGTTAGGGCGACCTACGAGCAGTACTTC.

The rearrangement joins TRBV3-1 (or the pseudogene TRBV3-2) to TRBJ2-6; TRBD2 is a possible D gene (5 bases). Deletions cut 5 bases from V and 1 base from J, with 21 bases between. CDR1 and CDR2 from the germline V gene are LGHDT and YNNKEL (reference sequence). This CDR3 is 19 amino acids long. The CDR3 sequence: CASSTYKVRASSGANVLTF. In nucleotides, the CDR3 is TGTGCCAGCAGCACATACAAGGTGCGGGCCTCGTCTGGGGCCAACGTCCTGACTTTC.

This chain uses TRBV20-1 with TRBJ2-5; D remains ambiguous. CDR1 and CDR2 (germline): DFQATT, SNEGSKA (reference sequence). The V and J ends lost 7 bases and 5 bases respectively, with 8 bases between them. CDR3 length: 10 amino acids. CDR3 DNA sequence: TGCAGTGTGGGTTCGGAGACCCAGTACTTC. This encodes CSVGSETQYF.

V is TRBV11-2 and J is TRBJ2-2; tentatively, D is TRBD1 or TRBD2 (5 bases each). V was cut by 2 bases and J by 7 bases, with 11 bases left in between. The length of the CDR3 is 14 residues. Germline loops: CDR1 SGHAT, CDR2 FQNNGV. The CDR3 nucleotides read TGTGCCAGCAGCTTAAGTCTGGGGGTCGGGGAGCTGTTTTTT. Translation gives CASSLSLGVGELFF.

This clone was recorded a few times. The chain employs TRBV27 and TRBJ1-1, with 7 nucleotides matching TRBD1. Germline V gene sequence: CDR1 MNHEY, CDR2 SMNVEV (reference sequence). The CDR3 extends over 13 amino acids. J gave up 4 bases and V 3 bases, and 2 bases lay outside the gene matches. The CDR3 protein is CASSFDRVTEAFF. The CDR3 DNA follows: TGTGCCAGCAGTTTCGACAGGGTCACTGAAGCTTTCTTT.

This clone has just one count. The rearrangement links TRBV6-6 to TRBJ2-7, with TRBD1 matching 7 bases. The V and J ends lost 4 bases and 5 bases, in that order; junction bases with no gene match: 8. This CDR3 region has 14 residues. Germline-derived CDR1 and CDR2 are MNHNY and SVGAGI (reference sequence). The CDR3: CASSLTGVLNEQYF. CDR3 DNA: TGTGCCAGCAGTTTAACAGGGGTGCTAAACGAGCAGTACTTC.

This chain uses TRBV15 with TRBJ1-5; 7 bases fit TRBD1. The CDR3 is made up of 15 amino acids. In germline, CDR1 is LNHNV, CDR2 YYDKDF (reference sequence). V was clipped by 0 bases and J by 7 bases; unmatched bases: 6. The CDR3 DNA reads as TGTGCCACCAGCAGAGACAGGGGGTCGGAGCAGCCCCAGCATTTT. It is translated as CATSRDRGSEQPQHF.

The V gene is TRBV5-4, the J gene TRBJ2-3, with 7 bases lining up with TRBD2. The CDR3 is 16 amino acids. With V trimmed by 1 base and J by 0 bases, 5 bases remained unmatched. Germline values: CDR1 SGHNT, CDR2 YYREEE (reference sequence). CDR3 in DNA: TGTGCCAGCAGCTTGCTGTCGGGGGGTAGCACAGATACGCAGTATTTT. This gives the protein CASSLLSGGSTDTQYF.

V usage is TRBV28 and J usage is TRBJ2-6, with D unclear. CDR1 MDHEN and CDR2 SYDVKM come from the germline V gene. The CDR3 sequence is 14 residues long. V lost 6 bases to trimming and J lost 4 bases, with 10 bases between them. CDR3 DNA sequence: TGTGCCAGCAGCCGTAGGTCCGGGGCCAACGTCCTGACTTTC. Its translation: CASSRRSGANVLTF. The full variable domain, in which reference TRBV28 and TRBJ2-6 provide the parts outside the CDR3, is DVKVTQSSRYLVKRTGEKVFLECVQDMDHENMFWYRQDPGLGLRLIYFSYDVKMKEKGDIPEGYSVSREKKERFSLILESASTNQTSMYLCASSRRSGANVLTFGAGSRLTVL.

This clone was counted a single time. This chain connects TRBV7-9 to TRBJ2-2; D remains unclear. The CDR3 loop spans 16 amino acids. CDR1 SEHNR and CDR2 FQNEAQ come from the germline V gene (reference sequence). With 6 bases removed from V and 2 bases from J, the gap between germline ends came to 16 bases. The CDR3 DNA follows: TGTGCCAGCAGACCTCTAGTGGCCCTAAACACCGGGGAGCTGTTTTTT. As protein: CASRPLVALNTGELFF.

The V and J genes are TRBV12-3 or TRBV12-4 and TRBJ1-2, with D hard to call. This CDR3 spans 12 amino acids. V was shortened by 1 base and J by 7 bases, with 7 bases between the two germline ends. In DNA, the CDR3 is TGTGCCAGCAGTTTAGTGGCCGGTGGCTACACCTTC. Translated: CASSLVAGGYTF.

The rearrangement joins TRBV9 to TRBJ2-3, with 15 nucleotides matching TRBD2. V gave up 4 bases and J gave up 0 bases; unmatched junction bases: 6. Germline V gene lookup returns CDR1 SGDLS and CDR2 YYNGEE. The CDR3 consists of 18 residues. Written as DNA, the CDR3 is TGTGCCAGCAGCCCCGGACTAGCGGGGGGGGGAAGCACAGATACGCAGTATTTT. Translated, it gives CASSPGLAGGGSTDTQYF.

The rearrangement joins TRBV6-5 to TRBJ2-1; 7 bases match TRBD2. The CDR3 spans 13 residues. Germline V CDR1 and CDR2: MNHEY, SVGAGI. The ends lost 7 bases at V and 7 bases at J; junction bases unmatched: 7. The CDR3 coding sequence is TGTGCCAGCAAGCGGGGTATTGGGAATGAGCAGTTCTTC. Its translation: CASKRGIGNEQFF.

This clone occurred a few times. Other DNA sequences within the sample encode an identical CDR3. CDR3 in amino acids: CASSYSGEDSPLHF. In DNA form, the CDR3 reads TGTGCCAGCAGTTACTCGGGGGAAGATTCACCCCTCCACTTT. The chain recombines TRBV6-6 with TRBJ1-6; a possible D gene is TRBD1 (5 bases). CDR3 length equals 14 residues. V was pared by 0 bases and J by 8 bases, with 8 bases between. From germline, CDR1 is MNHNY and CDR2 SVGAGI (reference sequence).

The CDR3 region is CASSYSSGPEKLFF. As DNA, the CDR3 is TGTGCCAGCAGTTACTCCTCGGGACCCGAAAAACTGTTTTTT. The chain has TRBV6-5 and TRBJ1-4; D might be TRBD1 (5 bases). V was cut by 0 bases and J by 8 bases, with 10 bases left in between. Germline CDR1 and CDR2: MNHEY and SVGAGI. CDR3 length equals 14 residues.

This chain connects TRBV7-3 to TRBJ1-6, with D possibly TRBD1 on 5 matching bases. This CDR3 has 14 residues. Trimming left V 3 bases short and J 8 bases short, with 11 bases between. Germline V gives CDR1 SGHTA, CDR2 FQGTGA. The DNA for the CDR3 is TGTGCCAGCAGCTTTTCCGGGGGAGATTCACCCCTCCACTTT. Translation gives CASSFSGGDSPLHF. Complete variable domain (other parts from reference TRBV7-3 and TRBJ1-6): GAGVSQTPSNKVTEKGKYVELRCDPISGHTALYWYRQSLGQGPEFLIYFQGTGAADDSGLPNDRFFAVRPEGSVSTLKIQRTERGDSAVYLCASSFSGGDSPLHFGNGTRLTVT.